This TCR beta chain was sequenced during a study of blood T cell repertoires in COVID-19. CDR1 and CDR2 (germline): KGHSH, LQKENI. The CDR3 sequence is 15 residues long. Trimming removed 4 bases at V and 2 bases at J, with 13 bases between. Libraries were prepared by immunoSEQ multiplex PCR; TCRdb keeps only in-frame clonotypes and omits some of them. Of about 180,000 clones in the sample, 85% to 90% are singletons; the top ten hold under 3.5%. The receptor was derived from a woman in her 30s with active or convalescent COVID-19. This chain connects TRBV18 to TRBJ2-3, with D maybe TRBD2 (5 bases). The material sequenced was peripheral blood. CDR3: CASSLYTEATDTQYF. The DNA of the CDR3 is TGTGCCAGCTCACTATACACGGAGGCCACAGATACGCAGTATTTT.